This TCR beta chain is drawn from a study of shared clonotypes between healthy human individuals. Study as a whole: There were three CD4 naive, three CD4 memory, two CD8 naive and one CD8 memory plates per donor. Study outcomes and limitations: The study generally estimated greater richness for naive than memory subsets. Generation probabilities were higher for clonotypes shared across all four sorted-subset donors than for unshared ones. Clonotype sharing levels among donors were expected to vary with sequencing depth.

Positive CCR7 selection of CD45RO-negative cells yielded the naive CD8 cells, and terminally differentiated effector memory CD45RA+ cells were excluded. Per germline, CDR1 MNHEY and CDR2 SMNVEV (reference sequence). This CDR3 spans 16 amino acids. V trimming: 0 bases; J trimming: 3 bases; junction bases outside the gene matches: 6. As concerns this clone: What it recognizes is unknown.

TCRdb's table, derived via immunoSEQ multiplex PCR, lists solely in-frame clones and lacks some. The data contain about 2.1 million clones, 93% of them seen just once; the ten biggest clones take up roughly 1.7%. This receptor was obtained from a man aged 18 to 30 in good health. Some clones in this sample may be carry-over from other donors' samples. Sample: naive CD8+ T cells from PBMCs. The rearrangement uses TRBV27 and TRBJ2-7; TRBD2 matches at 9 bases. CDR3: CASSLSFSGSGYEQYF. Written as DNA, the CDR3 is TGTGCCAGCAGTTTATCTTTTAGCGGGAGCGGCTACGAGCAGTACTTC.